These 18 T cell receptor beta chains share one sample of origin, sequenced in a study of blood T cell repertoires in COVID-19. Using immunoSEQ multiplex PCR, the repertoire was profiled, and TCRdb retains in-frame clones only, with some absent. Found here are about 100,000 clones, around four fifths of them singletons; the top ten hold less than 35%. Sequencing was done on a sample of peripheral blood. These TCRs come from a man between 65 and 79 years old with active or convalescent COVID-19.

The chain carries TRBV6-2 or TRBV6-3 and TRBJ2-7; a weak D match, TRBD1 (5 bases). The CDR3 is 14 residues long. Germline V gene lookup returns CDR1 MNHEY and CDR2 SVGEGT. The germline V and J ends were trimmed by 0 bases and 6 bases, with 12 bases remaining between them. For the CDR3, the DNA is TGTGCCAGCAGTTACTCGGGGCGGTTCGGCGAGCAGTACTTC. It encodes CASSYSGRFGEQYF.

The chain combines TRBV7-2 with TRBJ2-5; 7 bases align to TRBD1. In germline, CDR1 is SGHTA, CDR2 FQGNSA. The junction had 2 bases not matched to a gene; V was cut back by 1 base and J by 0 bases. This CDR3 is built from 15 residues. CDR3 residues: CASSLGTGYQETQYF. The CDR3 DNA sequence: TGTGCCAGCAGCTTAGGGACAGGCTACCAAGAGACCCAGTACTTC.

CDR3 nucleotide sequence: TGTGCCAGCAGTTACGGAGCCTTGTGGAATGAGCAGTTCTTC. It specifies CASSYGALWNEQFF. This chain uses TRBV6-2 or TRBV6-3 with TRBJ2-1; D uncertain. V lost 2 bases to trimming and J lost 7 bases, with 12 bases between them. The CDR3 length is 14 residues. CDR1 MNHEY and CDR2 SVGEGT come from the germline V gene.

This chain joins TRBV29-1 and TRBJ1-2; 7 bases are a match to TRBD1. This CDR3 is 15 amino acids long. Looked up from germline, CDR1 is SQVTM and CDR2 is ANQGSEA. Losses at the gene ends were 6 bases for V and 4 bases for J; bases not matched to a gene: 14. This CDR3 is CSVDRSTGPLYGYTF. CDR3 in DNA: TGCAGCGTCGACCGTTCGACAGGGCCTCTCTATGGCTACACCTTC.

This clone was detected ten times or more. The rearrangement uses TRBV5-4 and TRBJ2-1, with 9 bases fitting TRBD2. Trimming removed 4 bases from V and 4 bases from J; junction bases left unmatched: 6. The germline V gene has CDR1 SGHNT and CDR2 YYREEE (reference sequence). The CDR3 is 15 residues long. This CDR3 is CASSIGGGAYNEQFF. CDR3 nucleotides: TGTGCCAGCAGCATCGGCGGGGGGGCTTACAATGAGCAGTTCTTC. The complete variable domain, with remaining parts taken from reference TRBV5-4 and TRBJ2-1, reads ETGVTQSPTHLIKTRGQQVTLRCSSQSGHNTVSWYQQALGQGPQFIFQYYREEENGRGNFPPRFSGLQFPNYSSELNVNALELDDSALYLCASSIGGGAYNEQFFGPGTRLTVL.

This chain links TRBV24-1 with TRBJ2-7; 13 nucleotides match TRBD2. This CDR3 is built from 16 residues. V lost 5 bases, J lost 3 bases, and 6 bases stayed unmatched. CDR1 KGHDR and CDR2 SFDVKD come from the germline V gene. CDR3 DNA: TGTGCCACCAGTGCCCCAGGGACTAGCGGGAACTACGAGCAGTACTTC. Its translation: CATSAPGTSGNYEQYF.

This clone has a count of ten or more. This rearrangement joins TRBV19 to TRBJ1-2, with 9 bases fitting TRBD1. CDR1 and CDR2 (germline): LNHDA, SQIVND (reference sequence). The CDR3 has 15 amino acids. With V trimmed by 7 bases and J by 3 bases, 9 bases remained unmatched. The CDR3: CASTSTGGGDYGYTF. In DNA form, the CDR3 reads TGTGCCAGTACCTCGACAGGGGGGGGAGACTATGGCTACACCTTC.

V is TRBV4-3 and J is TRBJ2-7; possible D gene TRBD1, 6 bases. The CDR3 extends over 18 amino acids. The V gene lost 0 bases and the J gene lost 0 bases, with 18 bases spanning the gap. The germline V gene has CDR1 LGHNA and CDR2 YSLEER. CDR3 coding DNA: TGCGCCAGCAGCCAAGATAGGGACAATTACTATTACTCCTACGAGCAGTACTTC. Translating gives CASSQDRDNYYYSYEQYF.

This rearrangement joins TRBV27 to TRBJ2-5; 8 nucleotides agree with TRBD1. Germline CDR1 MNHEY, CDR2 SMNVEV (reference sequence). This CDR3 region has 16 residues. Losses at the gene ends were 7 bases for V and 2 bases for J; bases not matched to a gene: 12. CDR3 residues: CASTPNGRGLQETQYF. As DNA, the CDR3 is TGTGCCAGCACCCCTAATGGCAGGGGGCTTCAAGAGACCCAGTACTTC.

This chain joins TRBV29-1 and TRBJ1-1; D is possibly TRBD1 (6 bases). Germline CDR1 reads SQVTM; CDR2 reads ANQGSEA. This CDR3 is built from 11 residues. V was trimmed by 6 bases and J by 3 bases, leaving 8 bases between them. The CDR3 DNA reads as TGCAGCGTCCGGACAGACACTGAAGCTTTCTTT. This gives the protein CSVRTDTEAFF.

J is TRBJ1-1 and V is TRBV12-3 or TRBV12-4; tentative D call: TRBD1 (5 bases). This CDR3 comprises 12 residues. V was clipped by 3 bases and J by 8 bases, with 10 bases between them. CDR3 residues: CASSLASGEAFF. Written as DNA, the CDR3 is TGTGCCAGCAGTTTGGCTTCAGGGGAAGCTTTCTTT.

This clone was counted at least ten times. The chain is built from TRBV7-2 and TRBJ2-3; tentatively, D is TRBD1 (7 bases). The V end lost 5 bases, the J end lost 2 bases, and 17 bases lay between the germline ends. Germline CDR1 is SGHTA and CDR2 is FQGNSA. This CDR3 comprises 16 residues. This CDR3 reads CASSPRQGGDTDTQYF. For the CDR3, the DNA is TGTGCCAGCAGCCCCAGACAGGGAGGCGACACAGATACGCAGTATTTT.

The chain has TRBV11-2 and TRBJ2-2; a weak D match, TRBD1 (6 bases). The CDR3 has 15 amino acids. The germline gives CDR1 SGHAT, CDR2 FQNNGV. V was cut by 3 bases and J by 6 bases, with 14 bases left in between. The CDR3, as DNA: TGTGCCAGCAGCTTGACAGGTCCAGGGGCCGGGGAGCTGTTTTTT. It is translated as CASSLTGPGAGELFF.

The rearrangement uses TRBV15 and TRBJ2-1, with TRBD1 matching 10 bases. Germline V gives CDR1 LNHNV, CDR2 YYDKDF (reference sequence). Unmatched junction bases numbered 2, after V lost 3 bases and J lost 3 bases. The CDR3 is 15 residues long. The CDR3 loop reads CATSRDRGNYNEQFF. As DNA, the CDR3 is TGTGCCACCAGCAGGGACAGGGGGAACTACAATGAGCAGTTCTTC.

This clone counts as medium-sized. The chain carries TRBV5-1 and TRBJ1-1, with D possibly TRBD1 on 6 matching bases. Trimming pared 1 base from V and 4 bases from J, leaving 11 bases between. Germline CDR1 reads SGHRS; CDR2 reads YFSETQ. CDR3 length: 14 amino acids. CDR3 in DNA: TGCGCCAGCAGCTTGAATATGGGGGCCACTGAAGCTTTCTTT. Encoded protein: CASSLNMGATEAFF.

This chain joins TRBV30 and TRBJ1-2; a weak D match, TRBD1 (5 bases). Germline assignment: CDR1 GTSNPN and CDR2 SVGIG (reference sequence). The CDR3 sequence is 15 residues long. The germline V and J ends were trimmed by 5 bases and 7 bases, with 23 bases remaining between them. This CDR3 reads CAWGFRGSSGSGYTF. CDR3 coding DNA: TGTGCCTGGGGTTTTAGGGGAAGCTCTGGCAGTGGCTACACCTTC.

The rearrangement joins TRBV4-3 to TRBJ2-7; a weak D match, TRBD2 (5 bases). Deletions cut 1 base from V and 4 bases from J, with 11 bases between. The CDR3 length is 14 residues. In germline, CDR1 is LGHNA, CDR2 YSLEER. The CDR3 region has the DNA TGCGCCAGCAGCCAAGCTAGGGCGGGTTACGAGCAGTACTTC. It specifies CASSQARAGYEQYF.

This chain links TRBV18 with TRBJ1-6; unclear D gene. CDR1 and CDR2 from the germline V gene are KGHSH and LQKENI. V was trimmed by 2 bases and J by 6 bases, leaving 14 bases between them. The CDR3 length is 16 residues. The CDR3 region has the DNA TGTGCCAGCTCACCATCAGGCCTCCGGGGTAATTCACCCCTCCACTTT. Its protein is CASSPSGLRGNSPLHF.